This T cell receptor (beta chain) was found in a study of cytomegalovirus exposure and HLA in healthy donors. This CDR3 contains 14 residues. Trimming shortened V by 7 bases and J by 6 bases, and 19 bases separated the two germline ends. From germline, CDR1 is SQVTM and CDR2 ANQGSEA. The donors were members of the approximately 120-subject validation cohort (separate from the roughly 680-subject first cohort). Clones were sequenced by immunoSEQ multiplex PCR, and TCRdb holds only the in-frame ones, with some missing. The sample lists 150,000 or so clones, 80% to 90% seen once, with about 6.7% in the top ten.

This clonotype was obtained from a woman in her 30s in good health and CMV-seropositive. V gene TRBV29-1 combines with J gene TRBJ2-1, with D perhaps TRBD1 (6 bases). The sequencing input was PBMCs. The CDR3 is CSANLQGMGNEQFF. The CDR3, as DNA: TGCAGCGCCAACCTACAGGGTATGGGCAATGAGCAGTTCTTC.